This T cell receptor beta chain came from a study of blood T cells in healthy people across ages. General study points: When set beside aged donors, long-lived donors presented more naive CD4+ cells and higher diversity.

The V end lost 1 base, the J end lost 4 bases, and 10 bases lay between the germline ends. This CDR3 comprises 14 residues. CDR1 and CDR2 from the germline V gene are SGHTA and FQGNSA. Turning to this clonotype: The antigen is not known.

Combining a sample-barcoded 5' primer with a J-beta primer mix, a second PCR ran for roughly 6 to 11 cycles. Via MiXCR, TCRdb re-called the 5' RACE reads, giving one row per CDR3 protein. The sample carries 1.5 million to 2 million distinct CDR3 sequences, about two fifths recorded once. The TCR originated in a human donor in good health. The sample comprised blood. The genes are TRBV7-2 and TRBJ1-2; D is unresolved. The CDR3 sequence is CASSLVGNLYGYTF. The CDR3 DNA follows: TGTGCCAGCAGCTTAGTTGGGAACCTCTATGGCTACACCTTC.